In this sample, the clone carrying this TCR beta chain turned up many times. Its cognate antigen is unknown. This record belongs to a study of molecular identifiers for immune sequencing clone quantification. Study observations and caveats: Beyond 20 RNA copies, clones held over 97% of effector molecules, compared with under 1% in naive cells. Spiked Jurkat TCR RNA from one cell was reportedly detectable among some 930,000 naive cells.

Naive CD8 T cells were FACS-sorted by CD8+CD4-CCR7+CD45RA+ markers. Methods described previously, with TCR primers listed, were used for bulk TCR libraries. TCRdb independently ran MiXCR on the PCR reads; one entry per CDR3 protein. The sample consists of over 600,000 distinct CDR3 sequences, 15% to 20% of them appearing once. CDR1 is LGHNA and CDR2 is YSLEER in the germline V gene. V shed 3 bases, J shed 2 bases, and the junction held 4 bases outside the gene matches. The CDR3 sequence is 15 residues long. This TCR derives from a human donor in good health. Some libraries in this study had Jurkat cell RNA spiked in. The genes are TRBV4-3 and TRBJ2-7, with 10 bases that match TRBD1. Sequenced: naive CD8+ T cells from blood, with Jurkat cell RNA spiked in. Subset reported: FACS-sorted CD8+CD4-CCR7+CD45RA+ naive T cells. CDR3 sequence reads: CASSHTGTGAYEQYF. The CDR3 nucleotides are TGCGCCAGCAGCCATACCGGGACAGGGGCCTACGAGCAGTACTTC.